The 29 T cell receptor beta chains given below trace back to one sample, sequenced in a study of T cells after yellow fever vaccination. TCRdb re-derived calls from the 5' RACE reads in MiXCR, one entry per CDR3 protein. The table records around 26,000 distinct CDR3 sequences, roughly 3.4% of them present only once. The source was PBMCs, either bulk or a sorted T-cell subset (CD4+, CD8+, memory, or dextramer-sorted; not recorded which), collected roughly 45 days after the first yellow fever vaccination. The receptors were sampled from a man aged 18 to 35 who received the YFV17D yellow fever vaccine.

In this sample, this clonotype turned up many times. This chain links TRBV4-1 with TRBJ2-2; D gene ambiguous. This CDR3 contains 13 residues. Trimming stripped 3 bases from V and 5 bases from J, with 7 bases between. Germline V gene data show CDR1 as MGHRA and CDR2 as YSYEKL. CDR3 region: CASSHSRTGELFF. The CDR3 nucleotides are TGCGCCAGCAGCCATAGTAGGACCGGGGAGCTGTTTTTT.

This clonotype appeared many times. The rearrangement uses TRBV6-5 and TRBJ1-3, with 8 nucleotides matching TRBD1. J gave up 3 bases and V 8 bases, and 3 bases lay outside the gene matches. Germline V gives CDR1 MNHEY, CDR2 SVGAGI. This CDR3 spans 13 amino acids. The CDR3 sequence: CASRQGYGNTIYF. CDR3 DNA: TGTGCCAGCCGACAGGGGTATGGAAACACCATATATTTT.

This clonotype showed up many times. The chain is built from TRBV7-2 and TRBJ1-2; no clear D. The V gene lost 2 bases and the J gene lost 5 bases, with 15 bases spanning the gap. The CDR3 has 15 amino acids. Germline CDR1 SGHTA, CDR2 FQGNSA. The CDR3 DNA follows: TGTGCCAGCAGCTTATCAACTGGAGGGAATTATGGCTACACCTTC. Translating it yields CASSLSTGGNYGYTF.

Ten or more counts support this clonotype. The chain employs TRBV6-5 and TRBJ1-5; unclear D gene. The CDR3 length is 14 residues. Germline CDR1 and CDR2: MNHEY and SVGAGI. V was clipped by 4 bases and J by 3 bases, with 10 bases between them. The CDR3 DNA follows: TGTGCCAGCAGTTCCTCCGGGGACAATCAGCCCCAGCATTTT. Translated, it gives CASSSSGDNQPQHF.

This clonotype occurred many times. V and J are TRBV9 and TRBJ2-3, with D maybe TRBD1 (6 bases). In germline, CDR1 is SGDLS, CDR2 YYNGEE. This CDR3 has 15 amino acids. Trimming took 3 bases from V and 5 from J, leaving 16 bases between them. The DNA of the CDR3 is TGTGCCAGCAGCGGAAAGCAAACAGGGCTAGATACGCAGTATTTT. The encoded protein is CASSGKQTGLDTQYF.

This clonotype occurred many times. V and J are TRBV12-3 or TRBV12-4 and TRBJ2-2; no reliable D call. This CDR3 is 14 amino acids long. The V gene lost 6 bases and the J gene lost 2 bases, with 10 bases spanning the gap. The DNA of the CDR3 is TGTGCCAGCAGCCTGAACCTTAACACCGGGGAGCTGTTTTTT. It translates to CASSLNLNTGELFF.

This clonotype was picked up many times. This chain's CDR3 is CASTLEGLLEYTEAFF. The CDR3 nucleotides are TGTGCCAGCACCCTAGAGGGGTTACTGGAATATACTGAAGCTTTCTTT. The chain combines TRBV12-3 or TRBV12-4 with TRBJ1-1, with D maybe TRBD1 (5 bases). The V end lost 7 bases, the J end lost 5 bases, and 23 bases lay between the germline ends. The CDR3 is 16 amino acids.

This clonotype has a count of ten or more. The genes are TRBV9 and TRBJ2-1; maybe TRBD2 (5 bases). Germline V gene data show CDR1 as SGDLS and CDR2 as YYNGEE. CDR3 length equals 15 residues. V dropped 2 bases and J dropped 0 bases, with 9 bases sitting between them. CDR3 protein: CASSVLGASYNEQFF. CDR3 sequence (DNA): TGTGCCAGCAGCGTTTTGGGAGCCTCCTACAATGAGCAGTTCTTC.

This clonotype was found many times. The chain combines TRBV5-1 with TRBJ2-3; D remains ambiguous. Germline V gives CDR1 SGHRS, CDR2 YFSETQ. Trimming removed 4 bases from V and 0 bases from J, with 9 bases in between. The CDR3 consists of 14 residues. The CDR3 here is CASSDGESTDTQYF. CDR3 in DNA: TGCGCCAGCAGCGACGGAGAGAGCACAGATACGCAGTATTTT.

Ten or more counts support this clonotype. The chain has TRBV11-2 and TRBJ2-3; 9 bases are shared with TRBD2. The junction had 12 bases not matched to a gene; V was cut back by 1 base and J by 4 bases. Looked up from germline, CDR1 is SGHAT and CDR2 is FQNNGV. The CDR3 consists of 18 residues. The CDR3 here is CASSLVSVGGGAADTQYF. CDR3 nucleotides: TGTGCCAGCAGCTTAGTTTCGGTTGGCGGGGGGGCAGCAGATACGCAGTATTTT. The complete variable domain, with remaining parts taken from reference TRBV11-2 and TRBJ2-3, reads EAGVAQSPRYKIIEKRQSVAFWCNPISGHATLYWYQQILGQGPKLLIQFQNNGVVDDSQLPKDRFSAERLKGVDSTLKIQPAKLEDSAVYLCASSLVSVGGGAADTQYFGPGTRLTVL.

This clonotype was counted at least ten times. The V gene is TRBV6-1, the J gene TRBJ1-5; D possibly corresponds to TRBD1 (6 bases). CDR3 length: 17 residues. V was clipped by 4 bases and J by 2 bases, with 18 bases between them. Germline V gene sequence: CDR1 MNHNS, CDR2 SASEGT. CDR3 sequence: CASSAGTRKGGNQPQHF. Written as DNA, the CDR3 is TGTGCCAGCAGTGCTGGGACACGAAAAGGGGGCAATCAGCCCCAGCATTTT.

This clonotype was recorded many times. The gene calls are TRBV11-2 and TRBJ2-1; D call uncertain. This CDR3 has 18 residues. Germline lookup yields CDR1 SGHAT and CDR2 FQNNGV. The V gene lost 5 bases and the J gene lost 1 base, with 21 bases spanning the gap. CDR3 DNA sequence: TGTGCCAGCAGCCACCCGATCATACGTAGACGGTCCTACAATGAGCAGTTCTTC. Encoded protein: CASSHPIIRRRSYNEQFF.

The chain couples TRBV10-3 to TRBJ2-5, with D perhaps TRBD1 (6 bases). The CDR3 loop spans 13 amino acids. Germline CDR1 is ENHRY and CDR2 is SYGVKD. Trimming pared 6 bases from V and 6 bases from J, leaving 14 bases between. CDR3 amino acids: CAIRTQGRQTQYF. The CDR3 bases are TGTGCCATCAGGACACAGGGTAGGCAGACCCAGTACTTC.

This clonotype showed up many times. The chain recombines TRBV21-1 with TRBJ1-2; the table's D call of TRBD1 was not tested on the DNA. TRBV21-1 is a known pseudogene. The CDR3 has 14 residues. The CDR3 bases are TGTGCCAGCAGCATAGTCAGATCCCGTTGGGGCTACACCTTC. Translation: CASSIVRSRWGYTF.

This clonotype has at least ten counts. V gene TRBV6-1 combines with J gene TRBJ1-5, with D perhaps TRBD1 (5 bases). The germline CDR1 and CDR2 sequences are MNHNS and SASEGT. V was cut by 6 bases and J by 4 bases, with 22 bases left in between. The CDR3 sequence is 17 residues long. CDR3 nucleotide sequence: TGTGCCAGCAGCCGTCTACCGGGACGATCGTGGAATCAGCCCCAGCATTTT. Translating it yields CASSRLPGRSWNQPQHF.

This clonotype was counted only a few times. The chain joins TRBV5-5 to TRBJ2-4; maybe TRBD1 (6 bases). Germline V CDR1 and CDR2: SGHKS, YYEKEE (reference sequence). The CDR3 loop spans 16 amino acids. V shed 4 bases and J shed 4 bases, with 18 bases lying between them. The CDR3 sequence: CASSPALGAGKNIQYF. For the CDR3, the DNA is TGTGCCAGCAGCCCTGCGCTGGGGGCAGGAAAAAACATTCAGTACTTC.

This clonotype has ten or more counts. V is TRBV5-1 and J is TRBJ1-1, with 9 bases lining up with TRBD1. Trimming at V came to 0 bases and at J to 8 bases, leaving 5 bases not matched to a gene. CDR1 is SGHRS and CDR2 is YFSETQ in the germline V gene. The CDR3 totals 14 residues. Here the CDR3 reads CASSLGDRDREAFF. The CDR3 DNA sequence: TGCGCCAGCAGCTTGGGGGACAGGGATAGGGAAGCTTTCTTT.

This clonotype occurred many times. The chain uses TRBV7-8 and TRBJ1-2; D might be TRBD1 (6 bases). Germline V CDR1 and CDR2: SGHVS, FQNEAQ. V lost 1 base and J lost 8, with 11 bases in between. The CDR3 is made up of 13 amino acids. CDR3 DNA: TGTGCCAGCAGCTTAGACCGGGGGCGCGGCTACACCTTC. It encodes CASSLDRGRGYTF.

This clonotype has a count of ten or more. The chain carries TRBV3-1 and TRBJ1-1; the D gene is possibly TRBD1 (6 bases). With 3 bases removed from V and 4 bases from J, the gap between germline ends came to 12 bases. The germline V gene encodes CDR1 LGHDT and CDR2 YNNKEL (reference sequence). This CDR3 contains 14 residues. The CDR3 is CASSHFRDITEAFF. The CDR3 DNA reads TGTGCCAGCAGCCATTTTCGGGACATCACTGAAGCTTTCTTT.

This clonotype was observed at least ten times. The DNA of the CDR3 is TGCAGTGCCACTGGACTAGCGGGGCTCCGGTGGGAGACCCAGTACTTC. Its translation: CSATGLAGLRWETQYF. This sequence joins TRBV20-1 and TRBJ2-5; TRBD2 matches 12 bases. Germline loops: CDR1 DFQATT, CDR2 SNEGSKA (reference sequence). V lost 6 bases and J lost 5; bases outside the gene matches: 13. The CDR3 covers 16 residues.

This clonotype showed up many times. The DNA of the CDR3 is TGTGCCAGCAGCCCCGGGACTATTGGGGAGACCCAGTACTTC. Translation gives CASSPGTIGETQYF. The rearrangement joins TRBV5-6 to TRBJ2-5; 7 nucleotides match TRBD2. The length of the CDR3 is 14 residues. Germline V gene sequence: CDR1 SGHDT, CDR2 YYEEEE. Germline trimming cut 4 bases from V and 5 bases from J; bases unmatched to any gene: 8.

At least ten counts were recorded for this clonotype. The rearrangement joins TRBV5-6 to TRBJ1-1; D gene ambiguous. Germline CDR1 SGHDT, CDR2 YYEEEE. This CDR3 spans 15 amino acids. The V end was cut by 5 bases, the J end by 6 bases, with 20 bases between. CDR3 DNA sequence: TGTGCCAGCAGGTGGGAGGGCGACTCAAGCGCTGAAGCTTTCTTT. Protein: CASRWEGDSSAEAFF.

This clonotype has ten or more counts. V gene TRBV9 combines with J gene TRBJ2-5; 7 nucleotides align to TRBD2. The CDR3 spans 15 residues. Germline V gene lookup returns CDR1 SGDLS and CDR2 YYNGEE. V lost 8 bases to trimming and J lost 0 bases; unmatched junction nucleotides: 10. The CDR3 DNA is TGTGCCAGTACGAGGAGCGGGGCTGACCAAGAGACCCAGTACTTC. This encodes CASTRSGADQETQYF.

The rearrangement joins TRBV4-3 to TRBJ2-5, with D perhaps being TRBD1 or TRBD2 (5 bases each). CDR3 length: 16 residues. From germline, CDR1 is LGHNA and CDR2 YSLEER. V lost 1 base and J lost 1, with 13 bases in between. Here the CDR3 DNA reads TGCGCCAGCAGCCAAGGGGGACGGCAGGGCCAAGAGACCCAGTACTTC. Its translation: CASSQGGRQGQETQYF.

V and J are TRBV3-1 and TRBJ2-3; 8 bases are shared with TRBD1. In germline, CDR1 is LGHDT, CDR2 YNNKEL (reference sequence). Losses at the gene ends were 10 bases for V and 1 base for J; bases not matched to a gene: 16. The CDR3 is 17 amino acids. This chain's CDR3 is CAICSTGGIKGTDTQYF. Written as DNA, the CDR3 is TGTGCCATCTGTTCCACAGGGGGTATTAAGGGCACAGATACGCAGTATTTT.

This clonotype was seen many times. J is TRBJ2-2 and V is TRBV7-2; TRBD2 matches 8 bases. Germline CDR1 SGHTA, CDR2 FQGNSA. J was trimmed by 4 bases and V by 5 bases; bases with no gene match: 6. CDR3 size: 15 residues. The CDR3 here is CASSRRGGPTGELFF. In DNA form, the CDR3 reads TGTGCCAGCAGCCGACGGGGGGGGCCCACCGGGGAGCTGTTTTTT.

This clonotype was observed at least ten times. The V gene is TRBV19, the J gene TRBJ2-7, with D possibly matching TRBD1 (6 bases). The ends were cut back, 8 bases at V and 7 bases at J, with 21 bases in the middle. The CDR3 is 14 amino acids. Germline CDR1 and CDR2: LNHDA and SQIVND (reference sequence). The CDR3 region is CASGLDSRRGEQYF. CDR3 nucleotide sequence: TGTGCCAGTGGTCTTGACTCCCGAAGGGGGGAGCAGTACTTC.

This clonotype was seen ten or more times. The CDR3 here is CADDGIGSRV. The DNA for the CDR3 is TGCGCCGACGACGGGATAGGGTCGCGCGTC. The V and J genes are TRBV5-1 and TRBJ2-7; D perhaps matches TRBD2 (5 bases). CDR3 size: 10 residues. CDR1 is SGHRS, CDR2 YFSETQ, per germline.

This clonotype was picked up many times. The chain combines TRBV6-5 with TRBJ1-3; TRBD1 might be the D (5 bases). The germline CDR1 and CDR2 sequences are MNHEY and SVGAGI. This CDR3 comprises 14 residues. V lost 6 bases and J lost 0, with 9 bases in between. This CDR3 is CASRAGHSGNTIYF. CDR3 in DNA: TGTGCCAGCAGGGCAGGGCACTCTGGAAACACCATATATTTT.